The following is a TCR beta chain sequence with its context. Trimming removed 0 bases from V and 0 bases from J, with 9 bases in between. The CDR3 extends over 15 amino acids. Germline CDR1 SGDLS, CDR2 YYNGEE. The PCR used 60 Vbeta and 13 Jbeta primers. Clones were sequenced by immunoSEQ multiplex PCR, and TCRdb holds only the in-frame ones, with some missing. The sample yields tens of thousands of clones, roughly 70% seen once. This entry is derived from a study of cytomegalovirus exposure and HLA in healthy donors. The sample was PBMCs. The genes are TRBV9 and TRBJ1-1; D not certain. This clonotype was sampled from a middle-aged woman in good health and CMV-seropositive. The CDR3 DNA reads TGTGCCAGCAGCGTAGCGGAGGGAATGAACACTGAAGCTTTCTTT. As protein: CASSVAEGMNTEAFF.